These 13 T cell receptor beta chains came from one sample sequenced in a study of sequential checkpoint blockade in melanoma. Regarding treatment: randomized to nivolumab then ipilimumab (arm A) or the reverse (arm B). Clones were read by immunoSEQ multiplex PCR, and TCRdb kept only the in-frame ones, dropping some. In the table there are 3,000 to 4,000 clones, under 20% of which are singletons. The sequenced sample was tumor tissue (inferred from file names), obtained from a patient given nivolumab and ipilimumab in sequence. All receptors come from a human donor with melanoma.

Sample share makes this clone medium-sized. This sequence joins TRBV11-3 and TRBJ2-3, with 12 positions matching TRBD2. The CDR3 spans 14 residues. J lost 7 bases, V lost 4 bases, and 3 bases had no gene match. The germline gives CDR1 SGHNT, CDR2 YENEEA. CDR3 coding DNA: TGTGCCAGCAGCTCGGGACTAGCGGGCCATACGCAGTATTTT. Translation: CASSSGLAGHTQYF.

CDR3 in DNA: TGTGCCAGCAGCGGTGGACAGGGGACGGATAGCGCTGAAAAACTGTTTTTT. It encodes CASSGGQGTDSAEKLFF. V is TRBV9 and J is TRBJ1-4, with 9 bases aligning to TRBD1. V lost 3 bases and J lost 7; bases outside the gene matches: 13. The CDR3 contains 17 residues. Germline V CDR1 and CDR2: SGDLS, YYNGEE.

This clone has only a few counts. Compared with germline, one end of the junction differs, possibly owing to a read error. CDR3 sequence: CASTNGWLSGGF. In nucleotides, the CDR3 is TGTGCCAGCACAAACGGATGGCTATCCGGCGGGTTT. V and J are TRBV2 and TRBJ1-3; no definite D call. CDR3 size: 12 residues. Germline-derived CDR1 and CDR2 are SNHLY and FYNNEI.

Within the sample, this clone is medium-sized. The CDR3 DNA sequence: TGTGCCAGCAGCTTAGGGGGGGCCCACACAGATACGCAGTATTTT. It codes for CASSLGGAHTDTQYF. This chain uses TRBV11-3 with TRBJ2-3, with D perhaps assigned TRBD1 or TRBD2 (6 bases each). CDR3 size: 15 residues. The germline gives CDR1 SGHNT, CDR2 YENEEA. The ends were cut back, 1 base at V and 2 bases at J, with 10 bases in the middle.

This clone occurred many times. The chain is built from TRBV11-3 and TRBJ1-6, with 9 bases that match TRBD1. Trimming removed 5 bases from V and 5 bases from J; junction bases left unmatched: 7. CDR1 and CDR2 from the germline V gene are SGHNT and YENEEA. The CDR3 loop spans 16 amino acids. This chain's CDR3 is CASSPVRTGDNSPLHF. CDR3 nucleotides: TGTGCCAGCAGCCCCGTGCGGACAGGGGATAATTCACCCCTCCACTTT.

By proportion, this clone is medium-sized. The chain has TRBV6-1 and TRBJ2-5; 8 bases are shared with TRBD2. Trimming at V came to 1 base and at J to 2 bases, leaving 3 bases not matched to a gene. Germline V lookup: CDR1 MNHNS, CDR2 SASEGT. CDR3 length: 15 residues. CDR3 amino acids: CASSEGAGGQETQYF. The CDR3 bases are TGTGCCAGCAGTGAAGGGGCGGGGGGTCAAGAGACCCAGTACTTC.

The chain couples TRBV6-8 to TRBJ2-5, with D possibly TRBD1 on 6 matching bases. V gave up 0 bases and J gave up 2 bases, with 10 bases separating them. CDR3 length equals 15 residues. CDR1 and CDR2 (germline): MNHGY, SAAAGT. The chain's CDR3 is CASSYSLDRQETQYF. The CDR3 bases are TGTGCCAGCAGTTACTCGTTAGACAGGCAAGAGACCCAGTACTTC.

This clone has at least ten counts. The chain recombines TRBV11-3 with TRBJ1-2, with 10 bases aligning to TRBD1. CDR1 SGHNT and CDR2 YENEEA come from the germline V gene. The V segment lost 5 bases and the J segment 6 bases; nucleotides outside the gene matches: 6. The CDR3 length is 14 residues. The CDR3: CASSPRQGANGYTF. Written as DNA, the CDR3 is TGTGCCAGCAGCCCTAGACAGGGGGCGAATGGCTACACCTTC.

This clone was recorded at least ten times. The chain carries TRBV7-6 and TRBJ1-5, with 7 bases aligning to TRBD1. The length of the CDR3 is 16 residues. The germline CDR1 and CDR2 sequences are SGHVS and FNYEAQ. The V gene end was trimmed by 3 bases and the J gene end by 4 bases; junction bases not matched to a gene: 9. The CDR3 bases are TGTGCCAGCAGCTTTAGCACCGGGACAGAGAATCAGCCCCAGCATTTT. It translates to CASSFSTGTENQPQHF.

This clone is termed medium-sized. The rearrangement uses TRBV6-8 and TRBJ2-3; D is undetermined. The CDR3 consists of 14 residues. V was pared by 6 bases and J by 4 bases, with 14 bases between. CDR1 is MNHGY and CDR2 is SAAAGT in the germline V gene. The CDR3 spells CASSLPRVADTQYF. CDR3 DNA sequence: TGTGCCAGCAGCTTACCTAGAGTCGCAGATACGCAGTATTTT.

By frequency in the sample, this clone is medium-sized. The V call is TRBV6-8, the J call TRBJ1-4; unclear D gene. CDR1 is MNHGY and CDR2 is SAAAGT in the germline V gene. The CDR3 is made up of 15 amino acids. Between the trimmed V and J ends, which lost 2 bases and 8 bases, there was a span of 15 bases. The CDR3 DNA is TGTGCCAGCAGTTACGGGCGGGTAACTTCGGAAAAACTGTTTTTT. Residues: CASSYGRVTSEKLFF.

The CDR3 sequence: CASSFSASGINEQFF. CDR3 sequence (DNA): TGTGCCAGCAGCTTTTCCGCTAGCGGGATAAATGAGCAGTTCTTC. The rearrangement uses TRBV11-3 and TRBJ2-1; 9 bases map to TRBD2. This CDR3 region has 15 residues. The junction had 7 bases not matched to a gene; V was cut back by 3 bases and J by 7 bases. CDR1 and CDR2 from the germline V gene are SGHNT and YENEEA.

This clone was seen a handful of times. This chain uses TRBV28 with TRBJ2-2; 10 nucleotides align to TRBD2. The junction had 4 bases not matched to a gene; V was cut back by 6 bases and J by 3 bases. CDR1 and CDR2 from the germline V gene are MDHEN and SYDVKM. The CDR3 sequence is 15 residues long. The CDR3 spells CASRLAGIYTGELFF. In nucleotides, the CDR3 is TGTGCCAGCAGACTAGCGGGAATATACACCGGGGAGCTGTTTTTT.